This T cell receptor (beta chain) was sequenced in a study of blood T cell repertoires in COVID-19. Trimming shortened V by 4 bases and J by 6 bases, and 12 bases separated the two germline ends. The CDR3 is 13 amino acids. Germline values: CDR1 LNHDA, CDR2 SQIVND (reference sequence). Assay: immunoSEQ multiplex PCR; the TCRdb copy retains only in-frame clones and omits some. The sample lists roughly 330,000 clones; 85% to 90% were seen once. This clone was recorded a few times. The gene calls are TRBV19 and TRBJ1-1; D possibly corresponds to TRBD1 (5 bases). The sequenced sample was peripheral blood. This TCR came from a woman aged 50 to 60 with active or convalescent COVID-19. Here the CDR3 reads CASSRRAGAEAFF. The CDR3 region has the DNA TGTGCCAGTAGTAGGCGGGCGGGGGCTGAAGCTTTCTTT. The whole variable domain, remainder taken from reference TRBV19 and TRBJ1-1, is DGGITQSPKYLFRKEGQNVTLSCEQNLNHDAMYWYRQDPGQGLRLIYYSQIVNDFQKGDIAEGYSVSREKKESFPLTVTSAQKNPTAFYLCASSRRAGAEAFFGQGTRLTVV.